This is a list of T cell receptor beta chains from one sample in a study of T cell repertoires and HLA-DP antigens. Their antigens remain unidentified. TCRdb keeps only in-frame clones here, not all; method: immunoSEQ multiplex PCR. The table shows around 70,000 clones, with around four fifths occurring only once. The sequenced sample consisted of CD4+ T cells from PBMCs. The receptor set was obtained from a man in his sixties in good health and CMV-seronegative. The CDR3 runs from the conserved cysteine through the conserved F or W. The order of the fields is V gene, clone size, CDR3 length, D gene, J gene, CDR3 protein, CDR3 DNA. A D gene is named only where the DNA matches it firmly. Size values are once, few and many counts, or a class for expanded clones, and some rows have none.

v_call: TRBV6-5; clone_size: .; cdr3_length: 14; d_call: .; j_call: TRBJ1-4; cdr3_aa: CASKRGSTNEKLFF; cdr3_nt: TGTGCCAGCAAAAGGGGCTCAACTAATGAAAAACTGTTTTTT
v_call: TRBV15; clone_size: .; cdr3_length: 15; d_call: .; j_call: TRBJ1-2; cdr3_aa: CATSRDQAPMGGYTF; cdr3_nt: TGTGCCACCAGCAGAGATCAGGCCCCCATGGGGGGCTACACCTTC
v_call: TRBV15; clone_size: .; cdr3_length: 16; d_call: TRBD2; j_call: TRBJ2-5; cdr3_aa: CATSSKAGGPQETQYF; cdr3_nt: TGTGCCACCAGCAGCAAGGCGGGGGGGCCTCAAGAGACCCAGTACTTC
v_call: TRBV6-1; clone_size: .; cdr3_length: 16; d_call: TRBD1; j_call: TRBJ1-5; cdr3_aa: CASSAMTGFTVQPQHF; cdr3_nt: TGTGCCAGCAGTGCTATGACAGGGTTTACGGTCCAGCCCCAGCATTTT
v_call: TRBV5-4; clone_size: .; cdr3_length: 17; d_call: .; j_call: TRBJ2-3; cdr3_aa: CASSSPGYGGITDTQYF; cdr3_nt: TGTGCCAGCAGCTCCCCCGGGTACGGCGGGATCACAGATACGCAGTATTTT
v_call: TRBV15; clone_size: .; cdr3_length: 16; d_call: .; j_call: TRBJ2-7; cdr3_aa: CATSRDRTWAAYEQYF; cdr3_nt: TGTGCCACCAGCAGAGATAGGACGTGGGCAGCCTACGAGCAGTACTTC
v_call: TRBV28; clone_size: .; cdr3_length: 16; d_call: TRBD1; j_call: TRBJ1-1; cdr3_aa: CASSQGGSPGNTEAFF; cdr3_nt: TGTGCCAGCTCCCAGGGGGGCAGCCCAGGGAACACTGAAGCTTTCTTT
v_call: TRBV29-1; clone_size: .; cdr3_length: 13; d_call: .; j_call: TRBJ1-1; cdr3_aa: CSVGQAWGAEAFF; cdr3_nt: TGCAGCGTTGGACAGGCCTGGGGGGCTGAAGCTTTCTTT
v_call: TRBV18; clone_size: .; cdr3_length: 16; d_call: TRBD1; j_call: TRBJ2-7; cdr3_aa: CASSPETTGGSGKQYF; cdr3_nt: TGTGCCAGCTCCCCGGAAACAACAGGGGGTTCGGGCAAGCAGTACTTC
v_call: TRBV14; clone_size: .; cdr3_length: 14; d_call: .; j_call: TRBJ1-1; cdr3_aa: CASSHGRVNTEAFF; cdr3_nt: TGTGCCAGCAGCCATGGGAGGGTGAACACTGAAGCTTTCTTT
v_call: TRBV30; clone_size: .; cdr3_length: 16; d_call: TRBD2; j_call: TRBJ2-1; cdr3_aa: CAWSSPLGRAYNEQFF; cdr3_nt: TGTGCCTGGAGTTCCCCCCTCGGGAGGGCATACAATGAGCAGTTCTTC
v_call: TRBV2; clone_size: few; cdr3_length: 15; d_call: .; j_call: TRBJ1-3; cdr3_aa: CASSLQSFSGNTIYF; cdr3_nt: TGTGCCAGCAGTCTACAGTCGTTCTCTGGAAACACCATATATTTT
v_call: TRBV6-1; clone_size: .; cdr3_length: 15; d_call: TRBD1; j_call: TRBJ2-7; cdr3_aa: CASTESGTAPYEQYF; cdr3_nt: TGTGCCAGCACTGAGTCCGGGACAGCCCCCTACGAGCAGTACTTC
v_call: TRBV6-1; clone_size: .; cdr3_length: 14; d_call: TRBD1; j_call: TRBJ2-2; cdr3_aa: CASRRDRNTGELFF; cdr3_nt: TGTGCCAGCAGGAGGGACAGAAACACCGGGGAGCTGTTTTTT
v_call: TRBV13; clone_size: .; cdr3_length: 17; d_call: TRBD2; j_call: TRBJ2-5; cdr3_aa: CASSLVGLAGVKETQYF; cdr3_nt: TGTGCCAGCAGCTTAGTGGGACTAGCGGGGGTTAAAGAGACCCAGTACTTC
v_call: TRBV7-2; clone_size: once; cdr3_length: 15; d_call: TRBD2; j_call: TRBJ2-1; cdr3_aa: CASSLGGLADNEQFF; cdr3_nt: TGTGCCAGCAGCCTGGGGGGACTAGCGGACAATGAGCAGTTCTTC
v_call: TRBV5-1; clone_size: .; cdr3_length: 13; d_call: .; j_call: TRBJ1-2; cdr3_aa: CASSLQSNYGYTF; cdr3_nt: TGCGCCAGCAGCTTACAGTCAAACTATGGCTACACCTTC
v_call: TRBV7-3; clone_size: .; cdr3_length: 17; d_call: .; j_call: TRBJ2-3; cdr3_aa: CASSPSLGGARTDTQYF; cdr3_nt: TGTGCCAGCAGCCCCTCTCTTGGCGGGGCCCGCACAGATACGCAGTATTTT
v_call: TRBV11-3; clone_size: .; cdr3_length: 11; d_call: .; j_call: TRBJ2-2; cdr3_aa: CASSLAGELFF; cdr3_nt: TGTGCCAGCAGCTTAGCCGGGGAGCTGTTTTTT
v_call: TRBV28; clone_size: .; cdr3_length: 18; d_call: .; j_call: TRBJ1-6; cdr3_aa: CASSLSPGLGAYNSPLHF; cdr3_nt: TGTGCCAGCAGTTTATCCCCAGGGTTGGGGGCCTATAATTCACCCCTCCACTTT
v_call: TRBV7-9; clone_size: .; cdr3_length: 11; d_call: .; j_call: TRBJ1-1; cdr3_aa: CASSLNTEAFF; cdr3_nt: TGTGCCAGCAGCTTAAACACTGAAGCTTTCTTT
v_call: TRBV9; clone_size: .; cdr3_length: 16; d_call: .; j_call: TRBJ1-3; cdr3_aa: CASSPRPDRTGNTIYF; cdr3_nt: TGTGCCAGCAGCCCTCGGCCGGACAGAACTGGAAACACCATATATTTT
v_call: TRBV5-5; clone_size: .; cdr3_length: 18; d_call: TRBD2; j_call: TRBJ2-1; cdr3_aa: CASSPYGRTSGGDNEQFF; cdr3_nt: TGTGCCAGCAGCCCTTATGGGAGGACTAGCGGTGGGGACAATGAGCAGTTCTTC
v_call: TRBV9; clone_size: .; cdr3_length: 16; d_call: .; j_call: TRBJ2-2; cdr3_aa: CASSVTRLDGTGELFF; cdr3_nt: TGTGCCAGCAGCGTTACCCGACTGGACGGGACCGGGGAGCTGTTTTTT
v_call: TRBV29-1; clone_size: few; cdr3_length: 13; d_call: TRBD1; j_call: TRBJ1-6; cdr3_aa: CSVRTGFDSPLHF; cdr3_nt: TGCAGCGTTCGGACAGGGTTTGATTCACCCCTCCACTTT
v_call: TRBV5-4; clone_size: once; cdr3_length: 14; d_call: .; j_call: TRBJ1-2; cdr3_aa: CASSPRTNGYGYTF; cdr3_nt: TGTGCCAGCAGCCCAAGGACAAACGGCTATGGCTACACCTTC